The 29 T cell receptor beta chains given below trace back to one sample, sequenced in a study of T cell repertoires in cytomegalovirus infection (dated by TCRdb to about 2019). Taken with the paper, the label for treatment or condition translates to: in vitro stimulation with specific CMV peptide epitopes to enrich CMV-specific T cells. These reads were obtained on an Illumina HiSeq 1500. TCRdb ran its own pipeline on the public reads, namely fastp trimming at Q25 and MiXCR clone calling, and kept in-frame beta chains. Every distinct CDR3 protein forms one entry, paired with its most common genes and DNA. In all, the sample holds approximately 81,000 distinct CDR3 sequences, and roughly a quarter of those were seen once. The leading ten clones occupy 50% of the sample. The antigens these receptors bind are not known. The input for sequencing was CD8+ T cells from cultured PBMCs, taken from culture after CMV antigen stimulation. These receptors were taken from a human donor in good health (CMV status not recorded). Some clones in this sample may be carry-over from other donors' samples.

The V gene is TRBV12-3 or TRBV12-4, the J gene TRBJ1-6; a possible D gene is TRBD1 (5 bases). V lost 2 bases, J lost 9 bases, and 11 bases lay in between. CDR3 length: 14 amino acids. CDR3 residues: CASSLQAGGSPLHF. The CDR3 DNA follows: TGTGCCAGCAGTTTACAGGCTGGGGGTTCACCCCTCCACTTT.

This clonotype was counted ten times or more. The chain uses TRBV13 and TRBJ2-5, with TRBD2 matching 10 bases. Germline V gene sequence: CDR1 PRHDT, CDR2 FYEKMQ (reference sequence). This CDR3 region has 16 residues. V shed 5 bases and J 1 base; nucleotides not matched to a gene: 7. The CDR3 here is CASSPGTSEGQETQYF. As DNA, the CDR3 is TGTGCCAGCAGCCCCGGGACTAGCGAGGGCCAAGAGACCCAGTACTTC. Supplemented by reference TRBV13 and TRBJ2-5, the full variable domain reads AAGVIQSPRHLIKEKRETATLKCYPIPRHDTVYWYQQGPGQDPQFLISFYEKMQSDKGSIPDRFSAQQFSDYHSELNMSSLELGDSALYFCASSPGTSEGQETQYFGPGTRLLVL.

The V gene is TRBV6-2 or TRBV6-3, the J gene TRBJ2-5; TRBD2 agrees at 10 bases. The CDR3 extends over 16 amino acids. Unmatched junction bases numbered 4, after V lost 2 bases and J lost 1 base. CDR1 MNHEY and CDR2 SVGEGT come from the germline V gene. CDR3 sequence reads: CASSYPERGGQETQYF. The CDR3 bases are TGTGCCAGCAGTTACCCCGAGCGGGGGGGCCAAGAGACCCAGTACTTC.

This clonotype was observed a handful of times. The chain combines TRBV12-3 or TRBV12-4 with TRBJ2-7, with a weak D call TRBD2 (7 bases). The CDR3 loop spans 13 amino acids. V dropped 4 bases and J dropped 5 bases, with 12 bases sitting between them. Written as DNA, the CDR3 is TGTGCCAGCAGTTCAGGGGAGGGGAACGAGCAGTACTTC. The encoded protein is CASSSGEGNEQYF.

This clonotype was seen at least ten times. The V and J genes are TRBV6-2 or TRBV6-3 and TRBJ2-7; D uncertain. Germline lookup yields CDR1 MNHEY and CDR2 SVGEGT. V was pared by 6 bases and J by 6 bases, with 12 bases between. CDR3 length equals 12 residues. The CDR3 DNA is TGTGCCAGCAGCCCGTTAGCCTCCGAGCAGTACTTC. Protein sequence: CASSPLASEQYF.

The V gene is TRBV24-1, the J gene TRBJ2-4, with 11 bases aligning to TRBD2. CDR3 size: 18 residues. V gave up 4 bases and J gave up 2 bases; unmatched junction bases: 9. Per germline, CDR1 KGHDR and CDR2 SFDVKD. The CDR3 spells CATSDPGVAGGPKNIQYF. DNA of the CDR3: TGTGCCACCAGTGACCCCGGGGTAGCGGGGGGGCCCAAAAACATTCAGTACTTC.

On this clonotype: Its ends do not fully match the called genes, so a read error is possible. The chain recombines TRBV7-8 with TRBJ2-5, with 7 nucleotides matching TRBD2. Germline CDR1 SGHVS, CDR2 FQNEAQ. The length of the CDR3 is 15 residues. CDR3 bases: TGTGGCAGCAGCTCCGAGGCGGGGGAGCGGGAGACCCAGTACTTC. It specifies CGSSSEAGERETQYF.

As DNA, the CDR3 is TGTGCCAGCAGTACAGGGTGGGGGAACACTGAAGCTTTCTTT. It yields the protein CASSTGWGNTEAFF. The chain has TRBV6-6 and TRBJ1-1; D perhaps matches TRBD1 (6 bases). The V gene's germline CDR1 is MNHNY and CDR2 SVGAGI (reference sequence). Trimming shortened V by 5 bases and J by 1 base, and 11 bases separated the two germline ends. This CDR3 contains 14 residues.

The CDR3 loop is CASSVGRIGTDTQYF. In DNA, the CDR3 is TGTGCCAGCAGCGTAGGCAGGATAGGCACAGATACGCAGTATTTT. This sequence joins TRBV9 and TRBJ2-3, with D unresolved. There are 15 residues in the CDR3. Germline V gene sequence: CDR1 SGDLS, CDR2 YYNGEE. V gave up 0 bases and J gave up 1 base, with 9 bases separating them.

The V gene is TRBV5-1, the J gene TRBJ2-1; D remains unclear. Germline V CDR1 and CDR2: SGHRS, YFSETQ. The CDR3 covers 11 residues. Trimming shortened V by 4 bases and J by 10 bases, and 9 bases separated the two germline ends. CDR3 coding DNA: TGCGCCAGCAGCATCGGACGAGAGCAGTTCTTC. It encodes CASSIGREQFF.

V usage is TRBV11-2 and J usage is TRBJ2-1; 10 bases line up with TRBD2. The germline gives CDR1 SGHAT, CDR2 FQNNGV. After removal of 0 bases from V and 5 bases from J, the junction contained 4 bases not matched to a gene. The CDR3 is made up of 16 amino acids. In DNA form, the CDR3 reads TGTGCCAGCAGCTTAGATCTAGCGGGGGTAGACAATGAGCAGTTCTTC. Translating it yields CASSLDLAGVDNEQFF.

The chain links TRBV15 to TRBJ1-2; D is undetermined. Germline loops: CDR1 LNHNV, CDR2 YYDKDF (reference sequence). This CDR3 region has 13 residues. V lost 0 bases to trimming and J lost 7 bases, with 9 bases between them. The CDR3 loop reads CATSREQGSGYTF. The CDR3 bases are TGTGCCACCAGCAGAGAACAAGGGAGTGGCTACACCTTC.

This clonotype was observed at least ten times. The CDR3 bases are TGCAGCGTTGAAGGTCCGACTCAAGATACGCAGTATTTT. It codes for CSVEGPTQDTQYF. The V and J genes are TRBV29-1 and TRBJ2-3; D is unresolved. The V and J ends lost 1 base and 5 bases respectively, with 10 bases between them. This CDR3 comprises 13 residues. CDR1 and CDR2 (germline): SQVTM, ANQGSEA.

This chain joins TRBV5-5 and TRBJ1-2; possibly TRBD1 for D (5 bases). The germline V gene has CDR1 SGHKS and CDR2 YYEKEE (reference sequence). CDR3 size: 16 residues. Trimming pared 2 bases from V and 1 base from J, leaving 15 bases between. CDR3 sequence: CASSLMTELSNYGYTF. In DNA, the CDR3 is TGTGCCAGCAGCTTAATGACAGAATTGAGTAACTATGGCTACACCTTC.

The V and J genes are TRBV15 and TRBJ2-7; D possibly matches TRBD1 or TRBD2 (5 bases each). CDR3 size: 14 residues. Germline V gene lookup returns CDR1 LNHNV and CDR2 YYDKDF (reference sequence). V was pared by 3 bases and J by 2 bases, with 11 bases between. The CDR3 sequence: CATSSWGMTYEQYF. CDR3 sequence (DNA): TGTGCCACCAGCAGTTGGGGGATGACCTACGAGCAGTACTTC. Full variable domain (remainder filled in from reference TRBV15 and TRBJ2-7): DAMVIQNPRYQVTQFGKPVTLSCSQTLNHNVMYWYQQKSSQAPKLLFHYYDKDFNNEADTPDNFQSRRPNTSFCFLDIRSPGLGDTAMYLCATSSWGMTYEQYFGPGTRLTVT.

This clonotype was seen ten or more times. This chain joins TRBV7-9 and TRBJ1-2; TRBD1 might be the D (6 bases). Germline V gene data show CDR1 as SEHNR and CDR2 as FQNEAQ (reference sequence). Trimming removed 5 bases from V and 3 bases from J, with 13 bases in between. This CDR3 region has 14 residues. The CDR3 region is CASSEGGDYYGYTF. In DNA form, the CDR3 reads TGTGCCAGCAGCGAAGGGGGTGATTACTATGGCTACACCTTC.

This clonotype was seen ten or more times. The chain couples TRBV20-1 to TRBJ2-2; 9 nucleotides agree with TRBD2. This CDR3 comprises 16 residues. V shed 0 bases and J 3 bases; nucleotides not matched to a gene: 5. CDR1 DFQATT and CDR2 SNEGSKA come from the germline V gene (reference sequence). CDR3 sequence (DNA): TGCAGTGCTAGAGAGTTTAGCGGGGGCGACACCGGGGAGCTGTTTTTT. Encoded protein: CSAREFSGGDTGELFF.

This clonotype was counted a few times. The chain uses TRBV2 and TRBJ2-5; TRBD2 matches 10 bases. CDR1 SNHLY and CDR2 FYNNEI come from the germline V gene. Germline trimming cut 1 base from V and 6 bases from J; bases unmatched to any gene: 5. This CDR3 is 15 amino acids long. CDR3 in amino acids: CASSEGLAGAKTQYF. The DNA of the CDR3 is TGTGCCAGCAGTGAAGGTCTAGCGGGAGCCAAGACCCAGTACTTC.

CDR3 DNA: TGTGCCAGCAGCTTAATCCCGGGCAATGAGCAGTTCTTC. Translated: CASSLIPGNEQFF. The V call is TRBV11-2, the J call TRBJ2-1; the D is unclear. Germline values: CDR1 SGHAT, CDR2 FQNNGV. CDR3 length: 13 residues. V lost 2 bases to trimming and J lost 6 bases, with 8 bases between them.

The chain carries TRBV5-4 and TRBJ1-1; 7 bases align to TRBD1. Germline lookup yields CDR1 SGHNT and CDR2 YYREEE (reference sequence). The CDR3 loop spans 16 amino acids. V was pared by 4 bases and J by 1 base, with 10 bases of the junction left unmatched. The chain's CDR3 is CASSHPSGTENTEAFF. As DNA, the CDR3 is TGTGCCAGCAGCCATCCTTCCGGGACAGAGAACACTGAAGCTTTCTTT.

The rearrangement links TRBV20-1 to TRBJ1-2; D is uncertain. Per the germline V gene, CDR1 is DFQATT and CDR2 is SNEGSKA (reference sequence). V lost 6 bases and J lost 5, with 19 bases in between. There are 14 residues in the CDR3. CDR3 sequence (DNA): TGCAGTGCCTTGCAGGACCTCGATCTGTATGGCTACACCTTC. It yields the protein CSALQDLDLYGYTF.

The chain uses TRBV7-6 and TRBJ2-7, with D perhaps given as TRBD1 or TRBD2 (6 bases each). Per the germline V gene, CDR1 is SGHVS and CDR2 is FNYEAQ. V lost 1 base to trimming and J lost 5 bases, with 12 bases between them. The CDR3 runs 14 residues. The DNA for the CDR3 is TGTGCCAGCAGCTTAGAGGGGGGAATCCACGAGCAGTACTTC. This codes for CASSLEGGIHEQYF.

This CDR3 reads CASSENQQPGTGELFF. As DNA, the CDR3 is TGCGCCAGCAGTGAGAATCAACAACCGGGGACCGGGGAGCTGTTTTTT. This rearrangement joins TRBV10-1 to TRBJ2-2; TRBD2 is a possible D gene (5 bases). The CDR3 loop spans 16 amino acids. Germline V gene lookup returns CDR1 WNHNN and CDR2 SYGVQD (reference sequence). Trimming removed 2 bases at V and 5 bases at J, with 15 bases between.

The J gene is TRBJ1-1, the V gene TRBV30, with TRBD1 matching 7 bases. The CDR3 is 13 amino acids. Losses at the gene ends were 5 bases for V and 4 bases for J; bases not matched to a gene: 7. CDR1 and CDR2 from the germline V gene are GTSNPN and SVGIG (reference sequence). CDR3 sequence (DNA): TGTGCCTGGGACCCCGGGGACAGCACTGAAGCTTTCTTT. It is translated as CAWDPGDSTEAFF.

This clonotype has more than one count but fewer than ten. J is TRBJ2-3 and V is TRBV28, with a weak D call TRBD2 (5 bases). Trimming removed 2 bases at V and 1 base at J, with 13 bases between. Germline-derived CDR1 and CDR2 are MDHEN and SYDVKM. CDR3 length equals 16 residues. The CDR3 nucleotides are TGTGCCAGCAGTTTACAACTAGAGTCTGGCACAGATACGCAGTATTTT. Protein: CASSLQLESGTDTQYF.

This clonotype was detected ten times or more. For the CDR3, the DNA is TGCGCCAGCAGCTCAACTAGCGGGGGGACCAATGAGCAGTTCTTC. It yields the protein CASSSTSGGTNEQFF. The chain has TRBV5-1 and TRBJ2-1; 12 nucleotides align to TRBD2. This CDR3 is 15 amino acids long. Germline V gene data show CDR1 as SGHRS and CDR2 as YFSETQ. The V segment lost 3 bases and the J segment 6 bases; nucleotides outside the gene matches: 4.

The J gene is TRBJ2-4, the V gene TRBV19; D is ambiguous. With 5 bases removed from V and 0 bases from J, the gap between germline ends came to 14 bases. Germline CDR1 LNHDA, CDR2 SQIVND (reference sequence). CDR3 size: 16 residues. The CDR3 DNA sequence: TGTGCCAGTAGTTCGGACGTAGCCCTAGCCAAAAACATTCAGTACTTC. Translating gives CASSSDVALAKNIQYF.

This rearrangement joins TRBV7-9 to TRBJ2-1, with D unclear. The V gene's germline CDR1 is SEHNR and CDR2 FQNEAQ (reference sequence). V lost 7 bases to trimming and J lost 5 bases, with 15 bases between them. This CDR3 contains 14 residues. This chain's CDR3 is CASTSVGPDNEQFF. DNA of the CDR3: TGTGCCAGCACGTCTGTAGGACCTGACAATGAGCAGTTCTTC.

This clonotype has more than one count but fewer than ten. CDR3 sequence (DNA): TGTGCCAGCAGTTACGGGGGGTATGGCTACACCTTC. It translates to CASSYGGYGYTF. V and J are TRBV6-5 and TRBJ1-2; TRBD1 might be the D (5 bases). This CDR3 has 12 amino acids. The germline V gene has CDR1 MNHEY and CDR2 SVGAGI. Trimming removed 2 bases from V and 5 bases from J, with 6 bases in between.